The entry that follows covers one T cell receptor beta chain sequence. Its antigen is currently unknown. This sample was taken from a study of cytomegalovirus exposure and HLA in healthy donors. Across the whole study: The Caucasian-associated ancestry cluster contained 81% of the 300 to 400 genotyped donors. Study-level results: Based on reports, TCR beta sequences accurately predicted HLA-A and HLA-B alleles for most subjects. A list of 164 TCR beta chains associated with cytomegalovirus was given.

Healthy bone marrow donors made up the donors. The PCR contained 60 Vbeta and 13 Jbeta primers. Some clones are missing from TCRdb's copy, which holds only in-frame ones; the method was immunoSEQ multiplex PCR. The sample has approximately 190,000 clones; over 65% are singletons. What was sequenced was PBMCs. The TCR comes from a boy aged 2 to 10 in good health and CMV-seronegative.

This chain's CDR3 is CASSYRRGLTNEQFF. CDR3 DNA: TGTGCCAGCAGTTACAGGCGGGGGCTAACCAATGAGCAGTTCTTC. The chain joins TRBV6-6 to TRBJ2-1, with D maybe TRBD2 (7 bases). Germline CDR1 MNHNY, CDR2 SVGAGI (reference sequence). V was trimmed by 2 bases and J by 6 bases, leaving 14 bases between them. CDR3 length: 15 residues.